These T cell receptor beta chains were read from a single sample in a study of blood T cell repertoires in COVID-19. Some clones are missing from TCRdb's copy, which holds only in-frame ones; the method was immunoSEQ multiplex PCR. In the table there are approximately 190,000 clones, 84% of which are singletons. The sequencing sample was made of PBMCs or T cells enriched from blood (not recorded which). The receptors derive from a woman in her twenties or thirties who had been exposed to COVID-19. Each CDR3 is given with its conserved first and last residue. D genes are given only for firm matches. Where a row states a size, it is once, few, many or the class of an expanded clone; other rows omit it.

>.|TRBV30|TRBJ2-7|.
TGTGCCTGGAGTCGCGGGCAGGGGGGCGAGCAGTACTTC
CAWSRGQGGEQYF
>TRBD1|TRBV7-9|TRBJ1-2|.
TGTGCCAGCAGCTCGGCCGACAGGGACTATGGCTACACCTTC
CASSSADRDYGYTF
>TRBD1|TRBV9|TRBJ2-3|.
TGTGCCAGCAGCGTAACAGGGGGCGGCGCAGATACGCAGTATTTT
CASSVTGGGADTQYF
>.|TRBV6-2/TRBV6-3|TRBJ2-1|.
TGTGCCAGCAGTTTGATGGTGAGCTCCTACAATGAGCAGTTCTTC
CASSLMVSSYNEQFF
>TRBD1|TRBV7-9|TRBJ2-5|.
TGTGCCAGCAGCCGATGGACAGGGGGGGAAGAGACCCAGTACTTC
CASSRWTGGEETQYF
>.|TRBV5-4|TRBJ2-4|.
TGTGCCAGCAGCTTGGGTGCCGGGATCCAAAACATTCAGTACTTC
CASSLGAGIQNIQYF
>TRBD1|TRBV11-2|TRBJ1-1|.
TGTGCCAGCAGCCTTCGGACAGGGCGGGATACTGAAGCTTTCTTT
CASSLRTGRDTEAFF
>TRBD1|TRBV18|TRBJ1-1|.
TGTGCCAGCTCAACGGACAGGGTGGGCACTGAAGCTTTCTTT
CASSTDRVGTEAFF
>TRBD1|TRBV29-1|TRBJ1-1|.
TGCAGCGCGACAGGGGCGGGCACTGAAGCTTTCTTT
CSATGAGTEAFF
>TRBD1|TRBV19|TRBJ2-5|.
TGTGCCAGTAGGACCGGGACAGGGGGATTCATCGAGACCCAGTACTTC
CASRTGTGGFIETQYF
>.|TRBV3-1/TRBV3-2|TRBJ1-1|once
TGTGCCAGCAGCCAGGGTCCCCGGGGGGGCAACACTGAAGCTTTCTTT
CASSQGPRGGNTEAFF
>TRBD2|TRBV11-2|TRBJ2-3|.
TGTGCCAGCAGCTTAGATTATGGCGGGGGGACAGATACGCAGTATTTT
CASSLDYGGGTDTQYF
>.|TRBV28|TRBJ2-3|.
TGTGCCAGCAGGCGCATAGCGCCAAGCACAGATACGCAGTATTTT
CASRRIAPSTDTQYF
>TRBD1|TRBV7-2|TRBJ2-3|.
TGTGCCAGCAGCTTAAGGGGACAGGGGGCAGATACGCAGTATTTT
CASSLRGQGADTQYF
>TRBD2|TRBV9|TRBJ2-2|.
TGTGCCAGCAGCGTTGAGCGGGGGAGCATAAACACCGGGGAGCTGTTTTTT
CASSVERGSINTGELFF
>.|TRBV11-2|TRBJ1-2|.
TGTGCCAGCAGCTTATCTCATCGGGGTAACTATGGCTACACCTTC
CASSLSHRGNYGYTF
>.|TRBV5-8|TRBJ1-3|.
TGTGCCAGCAGCTTGGTTATGGCCTCTGGAAACACCATATATTTT
CASSLVMASGNTIYF
>.|TRBV10-3|TRBJ2-7|.
TGTGCCATCAGTGCTGGAGACCCCCCTACGAGGGACGAGCAGTACTTC
CAISAGDPPTRDEQYF
>.|TRBV2|TRBJ2-7|.
TGTGCCAGCAATACATTCCAGGACTACGAGCAGTACTTC
CASNTFQDYEQYF
>TRBD2|TRBV5-6|TRBJ2-2|once
TGTGCCAGCAGCCCTTGGACTAGCGGGGTCACCGGGGAGCTGTTTTTT
CASSPWTSGVTGELFF
>.|TRBV9|TRBJ2-3|.
TGTGCCAGCAGCGTAATGGTGGGGGACTCTCCCACAGATACGCAGTATTTT
CASSVMVGDSPTDTQYF
>TRBD1|TRBV5-8|TRBJ1-1|.
TGTGCCAGCAGCTTGTCAGGGGGCAACACTGAAGCTTTCTTT
CASSLSGGNTEAFF
>TRBD1|TRBV4-3|TRBJ1-1|.
TGCGCCAGCAGCCCCCCCTCCGGGACAGGAGAGAACACTGAAGCTTTCTTT
CASSPPSGTGENTEAFF
>TRBD2|TRBV5-1|TRBJ2-5|.
TGCGCCAGCAGCTTGGCCGGACTAGCGGGGGAGACCCAGTACTTC
CASSLAGLAGETQYF
>TRBD1|TRBV7-9|TRBJ1-3|.
TGTGCCAGCAGCCGATCCGGGCAGGGGGTTACTGGAAACACCATATATTTT
CASSRSGQGVTGNTIYF
>TRBD2|TRBV2|TRBJ2-1|.
TGTGCCAGCAGTGAAGTAGCGGGGAGATCGGGGGAGCAGTTCTTC
CASSEVAGRSGEQFF
>.|TRBV9|TRBJ1-1|.
TGTGCCAGCAGCCCGTCGGACTCACGACCTGAAGCTTTCTTT
CASSPSDSRPEAFF
>.|TRBV9|TRBJ1-4|few
TGTGCCAGCAGCCCCCGGACAGCAACTAATGAAAAACTGTTTTTT
CASSPRTATNEKLFF
>TRBD1|TRBV19|TRBJ1-3|.
TGTGCCAGTAGTCCGCGGACAGGGAATATAGGAAACACCATATATTTT
CASSPRTGNIGNTIYF
>TRBD2|TRBV7-2|TRBJ2-3|once
TGTGCCAGCAGGACTAGCGACCCTTTGGGTACGCAGTATTTT
CASRTSDPLGTQYF
>.|TRBV6-5|TRBJ1-6|.
TGTGCCAGCAGACCCGTGGAGTATAATTCACCCCTCCACTTT
CASRPVEYNSPLHF
>.|TRBV3-1/TRBV3-2|TRBJ1-1|.
TGTGCCAGCAGCCCGAGACAGATTACTCCGAACACTGAAGCTTTCTTT
CASSPRQITPNTEAFF
>TRBD2|TRBV15|TRBJ2-1|.
TGTGCCACCAGCAGATCCCGGACTAGCGGGGACAATGAGCAGTTCTTC
CATSRSRTSGDNEQFF
>.|TRBV9|TRBJ1-2|.
TGTGCCAGCAGCGCGCCAGGGAGGGGCTATGGCTACACCTTC
CASSAPGRGYGYTF
>TRBD1|TRBV29-1|TRBJ2-7|.
TGCAGCGTTAGGACAGGGACTTCCTACGAGCAGTACTTC
CSVRTGTSYEQYF
>.|TRBV7-8|TRBJ1-2|.
TGTGCCAGCAGCTTAGCGGCCGACAGCTCCTATGGCTACACCTTC
CASSLAADSSYGYTF
>TRBD1|TRBV18|TRBJ1-6|.
TGTGCCAGCTCAAAAGACAGGGAGTATTCACCCCTCCACTTT
CASSKDREYSPLHF